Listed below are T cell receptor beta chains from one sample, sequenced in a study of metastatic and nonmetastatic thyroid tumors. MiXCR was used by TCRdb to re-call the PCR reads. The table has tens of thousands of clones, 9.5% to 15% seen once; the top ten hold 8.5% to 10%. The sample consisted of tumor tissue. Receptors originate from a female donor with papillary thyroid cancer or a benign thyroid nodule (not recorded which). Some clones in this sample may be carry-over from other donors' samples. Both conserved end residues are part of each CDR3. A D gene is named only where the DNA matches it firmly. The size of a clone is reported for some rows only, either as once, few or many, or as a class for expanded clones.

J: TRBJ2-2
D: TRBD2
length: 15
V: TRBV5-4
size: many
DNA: TGTGCCAGCAGTCCTAGCGGGGGGAACACCGGGGAGCTGTTTTTT
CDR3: CASSPSGGNTGELFF

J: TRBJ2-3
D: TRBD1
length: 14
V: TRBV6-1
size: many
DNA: TGTGCCAGCATGAGGACAGGGCTTCCAGATACGCAGTATTTT
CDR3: CASMRTGLPDTQYF

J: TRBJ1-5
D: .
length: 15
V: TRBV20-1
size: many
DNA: TGCAGTGCTAGAGATTTGGGGGGGAGCAATCAGCCCCAGCATTTT
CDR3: CSARDLGGSNQPQHF

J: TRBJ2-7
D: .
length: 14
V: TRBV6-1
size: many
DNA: TGTGCCAGCAGCTGGCGGATGGTATCCTACGAGCAGTACTTC
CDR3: CASSWRMVSYEQYF

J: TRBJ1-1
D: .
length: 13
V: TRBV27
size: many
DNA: TGTGCCAGTTTTGGACGGCTGAACACTGAAGCTTTCTTT
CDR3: CASFGRLNTEAFF

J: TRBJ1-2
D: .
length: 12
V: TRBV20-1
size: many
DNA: TGCAGTGCTAGGGGGACGGACTATGGCTACACCTTC
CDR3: CSARGTDYGYTF

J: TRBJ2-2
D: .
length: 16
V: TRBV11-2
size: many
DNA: TGTGCCAGCAGCTTTTCCCAGGGGACGAACACCGGGGAGCTGTTTTTT
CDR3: CASSFSQGTNTGELFF

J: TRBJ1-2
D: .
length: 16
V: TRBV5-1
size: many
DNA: TGCGCCAGCAGCTTGCTGACAACCTTAAGGGGAGATGGCTACACCTTC
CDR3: CASSLLTTLRGDGYTF

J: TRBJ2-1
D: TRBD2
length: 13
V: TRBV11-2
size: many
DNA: TGTGCCAGCAGCTTAGGGGGGGGCAATGAGCAGTTCTTC
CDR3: CASSLGGGNEQFF

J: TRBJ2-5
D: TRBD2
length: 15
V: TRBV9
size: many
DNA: TGTGCCAGCAGCACAATAGCGGGAGTTTCCGAGACCCAGTACTTC
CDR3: CASSTIAGVSETQYF

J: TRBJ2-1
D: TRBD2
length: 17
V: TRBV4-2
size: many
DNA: TGTGCCAGCAGCCTCGGCGGGACTAGCGTCGGTGATAATGAGCAGTTCTTC
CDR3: CASSLGGTSVGDNEQFF

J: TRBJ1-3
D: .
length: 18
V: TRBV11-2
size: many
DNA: TGTGCCAGCAGCTTCTTTCGGTCCCGGAAAAACTCTGGAAACACCATATATTTT
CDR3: CASSFFRSRKNSGNTIYF

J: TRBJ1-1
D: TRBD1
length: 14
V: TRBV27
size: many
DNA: TGTGCCAGCAGTAGGACAGGGCTGAACACTGAAGCTTTCTTT
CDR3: CASSRTGLNTEAFF

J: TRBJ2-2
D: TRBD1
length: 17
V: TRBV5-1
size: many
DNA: TGCGCCAGCAGCAGCGGGACAGGGGGTTTAAGAACCGGGGAGCTGTTTTTT
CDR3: CASSSGTGGLRTGELFF

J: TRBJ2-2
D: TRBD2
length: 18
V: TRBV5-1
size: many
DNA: TGCGCCAGCAGTTCACTAGCGGGAGGGTCGATGAACACCGGGGAGCTGTTTTTT
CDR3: CASSSLAGGSMNTGELFF

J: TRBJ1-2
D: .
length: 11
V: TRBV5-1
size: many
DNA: TGCGCCAGCGGGGATGGTCGCGGCTACACCTTC
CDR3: CASGDGRGYTF

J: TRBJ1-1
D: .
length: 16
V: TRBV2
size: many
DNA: TGTGCCAGCAGTTCACCAGGGTTCGGGATGAACACTGAAGCTTTCTTT
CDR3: CASSSPGFGMNTEAFF

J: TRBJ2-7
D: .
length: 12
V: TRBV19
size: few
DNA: TGTGCCAGTAGGGACGGGTCTTTCGAGCAGTACTTC
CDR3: CASRDGSFEQYF

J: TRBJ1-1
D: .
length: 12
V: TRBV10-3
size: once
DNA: TGTGCCATCAGCTCAGGGTCACCTGAAGCTTTCTTT
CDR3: CAISSGSPEAFF

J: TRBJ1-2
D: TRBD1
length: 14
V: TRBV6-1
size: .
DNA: TGTGCCAGCGGCGCCCAGGGACAGGGTGGGGGCTACACCTTC
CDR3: CASGAQGQGGGYTF

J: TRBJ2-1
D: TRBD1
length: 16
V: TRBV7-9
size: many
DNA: TGTGCCAGCAGCCTGAGGTCGGGACAGGGGTACAATGAGCAGTTCTTC
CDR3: CASSLRSGQGYNEQFF

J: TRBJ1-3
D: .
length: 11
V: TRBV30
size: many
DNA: TGTGCCTGGAGTGTAAAGAACACCATATATTTT
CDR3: CAWSVKNTIYF

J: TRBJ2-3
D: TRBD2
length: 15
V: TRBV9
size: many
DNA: TGTGCCAGCAGCGCCGGGGGGAGTTTCACAGATACGCAGTATTTT
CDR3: CASSAGGSFTDTQYF

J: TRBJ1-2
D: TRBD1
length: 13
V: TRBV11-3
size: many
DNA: TGTGCCAGCAGCTTAGGGACAGGGACGGGCTACACCTTC
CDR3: CASSLGTGTGYTF

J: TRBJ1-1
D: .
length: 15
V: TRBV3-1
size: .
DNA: TGTGCCAGCAGCCAAGGACGGACACCGAACACTGAAGCTTTCTTT
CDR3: CASSQGRTPNTEAFF

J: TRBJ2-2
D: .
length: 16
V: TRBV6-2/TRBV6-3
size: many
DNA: TGTGCCAGCAGAGGCATAGAGACAGGGAACACCGGGGAGCTGTTTTTT
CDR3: CASRGIETGNTGELFF

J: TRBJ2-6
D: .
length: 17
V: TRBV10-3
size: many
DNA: TGTGCCATCACCCCTCGGCTAGCCCCCTCTGGGGCCAACGTCCTGACTTTC
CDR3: CAITPRLAPSGANVLTF

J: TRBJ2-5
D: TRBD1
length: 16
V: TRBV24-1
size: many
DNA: TGTGCCACCTCCCTTCGTGGCAGGACAGGCCAAGAGACCCAGTACTTC
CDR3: CATSLRGRTGQETQYF

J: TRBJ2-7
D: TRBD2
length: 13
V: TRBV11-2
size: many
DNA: TGTGCCAGCAGCTGGGACTACTCCTACGAGCAGTACTTC
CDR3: CASSWDYSYEQYF

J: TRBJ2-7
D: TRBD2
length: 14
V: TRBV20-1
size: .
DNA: TGCAGTGCTAGAGATACCGCGGGAGTGGGGGAGCAGTACTTC
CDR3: CSARDTAGVGEQYF

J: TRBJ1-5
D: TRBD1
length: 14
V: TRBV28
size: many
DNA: TGTGCCAGCAGTTTAGCAGGGGGGAGACAGCCCCAGCATTTT
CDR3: CASSLAGGRQPQHF

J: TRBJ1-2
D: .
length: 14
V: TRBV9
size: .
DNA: TGTGCCAGCAGCGTACAGGGTGGAACCTATGGCTACACCTTC
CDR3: CASSVQGGTYGYTF

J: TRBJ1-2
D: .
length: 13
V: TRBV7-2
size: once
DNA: TGTGCCAGCAGCTTTTATCGGTACTATGGCTGCACCTTC
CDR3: CASSFYRYYGCTF

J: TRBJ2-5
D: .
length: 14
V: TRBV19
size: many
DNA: TGTGCCAGTAGTAAAAGCGGAGGAAGGGAGACCCAGTACTTC
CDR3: CASSKSGGRETQYF

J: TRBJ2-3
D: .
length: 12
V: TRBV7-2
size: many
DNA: TGTGCCAGCAGCTCACATGCGGATACGCAGTATTTT
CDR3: CASSSHADTQYF

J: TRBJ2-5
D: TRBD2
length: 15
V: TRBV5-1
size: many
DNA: TGCGCCAGCTTCGCGAACCAGCGGGACCATGAGACCCAGTACTTC
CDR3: CASFANQRDHETQYF

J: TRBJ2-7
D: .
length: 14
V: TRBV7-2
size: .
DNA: TGTGCCAGCAGCTTATATGGCTGGGCGTACGAGCATTACTTC
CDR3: CASSLYGWAYEHYF

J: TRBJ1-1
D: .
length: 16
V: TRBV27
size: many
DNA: TGTGCCAGCAGTCCGATGCGGGCCACAGGGCCCACTGAAGCTTTCTTT
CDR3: CASSPMRATGPTEAFF

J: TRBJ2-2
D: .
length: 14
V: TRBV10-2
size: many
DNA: TGCGCCAGCATAGCTAACGGATACACCGGGGAGCTGTTTTTT
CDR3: CASIANGYTGELFF

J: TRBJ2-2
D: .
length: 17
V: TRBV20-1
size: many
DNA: TGCAGTGCTAGGCATCCTCGGGGAGTCCCGAGCACCGGGGAGCTGTTTTTT
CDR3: CSARHPRGVPSTGELFF

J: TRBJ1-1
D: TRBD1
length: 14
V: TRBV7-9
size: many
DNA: TGTGCCAGCATCCGGGACAGGTGGAACACTGAAGCTTTCTTT
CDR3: CASIRDRWNTEAFF

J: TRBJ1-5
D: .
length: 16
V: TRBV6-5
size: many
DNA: TGTGCCAGCAGTTACTCTGTAAGGGGCGGCAATCAGCCCCAGCATTTT
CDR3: CASSYSVRGGNQPQHF

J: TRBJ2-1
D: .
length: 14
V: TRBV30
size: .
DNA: TGTGCCGTACAAGGACTTAGCTCCTACAATGAGCAGTTCTTC
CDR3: CAVQGLSSYNEQFF

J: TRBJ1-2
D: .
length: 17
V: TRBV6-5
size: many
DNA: TGTGCCAGCAGTTATATGGAAGGACGAGGCGGGAATGATGGCTACACCTTC
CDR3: CASSYMEGRGGNDGYTF

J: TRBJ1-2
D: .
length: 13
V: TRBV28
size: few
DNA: TGTGCTAGCAGCTTGGATAGGGCGGATGGCTACACCTTC
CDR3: CASSLDRADGYTF

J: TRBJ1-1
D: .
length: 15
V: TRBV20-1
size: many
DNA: .
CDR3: CSARLWERGQTEAFF

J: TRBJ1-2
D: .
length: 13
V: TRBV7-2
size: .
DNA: TGTGCCAGCAGCAGAAGGGAGGGCTATGGCTACACCTTC
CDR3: CASSRREGYGYTF

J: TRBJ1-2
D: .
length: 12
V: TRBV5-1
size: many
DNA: TGCGCCAGCAGCCCTGGAGGCCATGGCTACACCTTC
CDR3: CASSPGGHGYTF

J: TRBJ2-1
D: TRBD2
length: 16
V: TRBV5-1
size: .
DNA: TGTGCCAGCAGCCCATCAGGACTAGCCTGCTACAATGAGCAGTTCTTC
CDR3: CASSPSGLACYNEQFF

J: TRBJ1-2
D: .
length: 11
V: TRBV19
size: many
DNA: TGTGCCAGCAGTCCGGACTATGGCTACACCTTC
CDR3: CASSPDYGYTF